Sequencing of this T cell receptor beta chain was carried out in a study of blood T cell repertoires in COVID-19. Study as a whole: The United States, Italy and Spain supplied acute and convalescent COVID-19 samples.

The table came from immunoSEQ multiplex PCR; TCRdb's copy has only in-frame clones and leaves some out. The sample has 55,000 to 85,000 clones, over 75% seen once. Trimming stripped 3 bases from V and 9 bases from J, with 14 bases between. The CDR3 consists of 13 residues. Germline V gene sequence: CDR1 GTSNPN, CDR2 SVGIG (reference sequence). The sequencing input was peripheral blood. The chain uses TRBV30 and TRBJ2-2; perhaps TRBD1 as D (6 bases). This receptor was obtained from a human donor in a cohort sampled during active COVID-19. For the CDR3, the DNA is TGTGCCTGGAGCAGTAGGGGGTCTTGGGAGCTGTTTTTT. It translates to CAWSSRGSWELFF.